This T cell receptor (beta chain) was sequenced for a study of shared clonotypes between healthy human individuals. Germline CDR1 is MGHRA and CDR2 is YSYEKL. This CDR3 has 17 amino acids. The naive CD8 population came from CD45RO-negative cells selected for CCR7, without terminally differentiated effector memory CD45RA+ cells. Study-level points and caveats: Few donors restricted represented genetic and exposure-history diversity. In contrast to clonotypes shared by all four donors, non-shared clonotypes had lower generation probabilities.

A note on this clone: Its cognate antigen is unknown. Compared with germline, one end of the junction differs, possibly owing to a read error.

As originally analysed: In the immunoSEQ data, sequences were junction-only and lacked quality scores, so filtering differed. Method: immunoSEQ multiplex PCR; TCRdb's copy keeps in-frame clones and lacks some. The DNA was the basis for D and trimming; V, J and clone size are from that table. The sample carries about 820,000 clones, 92% recorded once. The source of this sequence is a man aged 25 to 40 in good health. The chain recombines TRBV4-1 with TRBJ1-1; D remains unclear. What was sequenced was naive CD8+ T cells sorted from blood. The CDR3 region has the DNA TGCGCCAGCAGCGAAGAGGACCCCTGGACTAGTTACACTGAAGCTTTCTTT. Protein sequence: CASSEEDPWTSYTEAFF.